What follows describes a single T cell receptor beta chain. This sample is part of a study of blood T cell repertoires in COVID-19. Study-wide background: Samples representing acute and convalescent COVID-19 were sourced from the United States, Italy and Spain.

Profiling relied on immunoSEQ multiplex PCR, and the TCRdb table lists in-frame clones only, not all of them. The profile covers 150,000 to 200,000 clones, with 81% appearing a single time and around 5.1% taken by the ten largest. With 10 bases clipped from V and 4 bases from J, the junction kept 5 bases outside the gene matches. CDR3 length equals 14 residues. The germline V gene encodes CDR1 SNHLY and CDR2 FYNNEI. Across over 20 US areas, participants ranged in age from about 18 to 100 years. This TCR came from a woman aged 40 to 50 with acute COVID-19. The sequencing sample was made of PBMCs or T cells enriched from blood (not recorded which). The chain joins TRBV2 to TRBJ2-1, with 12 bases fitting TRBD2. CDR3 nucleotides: TGTGCCACAGGACTAGCGGGGAGATACAATGAGCAGTTCTTC. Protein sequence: CATGLAGRYNEQFF. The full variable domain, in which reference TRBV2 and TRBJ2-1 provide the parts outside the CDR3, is EPEVTQTPSHQVTQMGQEVILRCVPISNHLYFYWYRQILGQKVEFLVSFYNNEISEKSEIFDDQFSVERPDGSNFTLKIRSTKLEDSAMYFCATGLAGRYNEQFFGPGTRLTVL.